This T cell receptor beta chain was obtained from a study of cytomegalovirus exposure and HLA in healthy donors. Study outcomes and limitations: The study labeled 150 or so TCR beta chains cytomegalovirus-associated. Apart from CMV serostatus, no immune exposure information was available. Cytomegalovirus status, reportedly, was diagnosed with high specificity and sensitivity by the classifier.

Germline V gene sequence: CDR1 MNHEY, CDR2 SMNVEV (reference sequence). The CDR3 is 16 residues long. Trimming took 5 bases from V and 0 from J, leaving 11 bases between them. This clone was seen only a few times. Its antigen is not known. Amplification used 60 Vbeta primers and 13 Jbeta primers. Profiled with immunoSEQ multiplex PCR; TCRdb holds only in-frame clones, not every one. The sample yields roughly 100,000 clones, 10% seen once. The material sequenced was PBMCs. This chain links TRBV27 with TRBJ2-6; tentatively, D is TRBD1 (6 bases). This TCR came from a man aged 35 to 55 in good health and CMV-seropositive. CDR3 sequence reads: CASSLTGSSGANVLTF. CDR3 DNA: TGTGCCAGCAGTCTCACAGGGAGCTCTGGGGCCAACGTCCTGACTTTC. Using reference TRBV27 and TRBJ2-6 for the parts outside the CDR3, the full variable domain is EAQVTQNPRYLITVTGKKLTVTCSQNMNHEYMSWYRQDPGLGLRQIYYSMNVEVTDKGDVPEGYKVSRKEKRNFPLILESPSPNQTSLYFCASSLTGSSGANVLTFGAGSRLTVL.